The rows below give T cell receptor beta chains drawn from one sample of a study of CXCR3 chemokines and chemotherapy response in bladder cancer. In TCRdb, the PCR reads were re-called with MiXCR into one record per CDR3 protein. The sample includes some 8,100 distinct CDR3 sequences, around 12% of them seen just once. This sample was obtained from a patient whose treatment included neoadjuvant chemotherapy. Source of these receptors: a human donor with bladder cancer that responded to neoadjuvant chemotherapy. Each CDR3 is given without its conserved first and last residue.

j_call v_call cdr3_aa
TRBJ2-1 TRBV27 ASGGGPFGFEQF
TRBJ2-7 TRBV12-3/TRBV12-4 ASSPKRTDRGYEQY
TRBJ2-5 TRBV5-4 ASSSGQGQETQY
TRBJ1-6 TRBV12-3/TRBV12-4 ASSRRGTGGDPLH
TRBJ2-1 TRBV6-2/TRBV6-3 ASSYRQIYYNEQF
TRBJ2-3 TRBV7-2 ASSPIVSSTDTQY
TRBJ2-3 TRBV20-1 SARGWTAGGTDTQY
TRBJ1-2 TRBV19 ASKDRPYYGYT
TRBJ2-2 TRBV19 ASSISGQGNTGELF
TRBJ1-2 TRBV19 ASSIDRAVIPYGYT
TRBJ1-2 TRBV12-3/TRBV12-4 ASSFGLPGYT
TRBJ2-2 TRBV6-1 ASSERTAESTGELF
TRBJ2-3 TRBV12-3/TRBV12-4 ASSGADTQY
TRBJ1-1 TRBV6-5 ASSYSRTGGLNTEAF
TRBJ2-2 TRBV30 AWSVRQITGELF
TRBJ1-6 TRBV5-6 ASSRDTVGSPLH